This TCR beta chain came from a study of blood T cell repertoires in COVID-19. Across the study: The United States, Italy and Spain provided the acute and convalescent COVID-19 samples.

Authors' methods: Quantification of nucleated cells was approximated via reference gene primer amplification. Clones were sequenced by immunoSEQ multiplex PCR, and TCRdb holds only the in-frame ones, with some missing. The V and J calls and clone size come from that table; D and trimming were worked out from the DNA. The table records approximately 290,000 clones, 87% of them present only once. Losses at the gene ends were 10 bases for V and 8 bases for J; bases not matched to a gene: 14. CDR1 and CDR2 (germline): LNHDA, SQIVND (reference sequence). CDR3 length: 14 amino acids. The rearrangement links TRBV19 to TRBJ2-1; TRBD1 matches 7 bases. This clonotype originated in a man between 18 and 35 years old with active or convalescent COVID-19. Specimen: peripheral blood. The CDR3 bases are TGTGCCACTCAAGACAGGGTTCGGCTGTATGAGCAGTTCTTC. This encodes CATQDRVRLYEQFF.